This T cell receptor (beta chain) comes out of a study of OX40 agonist ivuxolimab in advanced cancers. Study-wide context: Enrolled patients in dose escalation had cancers that were hepatocellular carcinoma, melanoma, renal cell or head and neck cancer. A mean age of approximately 60 years, range roughly 23 to 85, was recorded, and about 83% were male. Of the participants, 40% had some prior anti-PD-1, anti-PD-L1 or anti-CTLA-4 therapy, which was allowed.

The CDR3 sequence is 13 residues long. The V gene's germline CDR1 is SGHNT and CDR2 YYREEE (reference sequence). Trimming cost V 4 bases and J 7 bases, with 15 bases left between them. TCRdb keeps only in-frame clones here, not all; method: immunoSEQ multiplex PCR. This table has roughly 19,000 clones, approximately 79% appearing once. Sequencing used CD4+ or CD8+ T cells sorted from blood, obtained in a trial of the OX40 agonist ivuxolimab. This receptor was obtained from an adult with an advanced solid tumor such as melanoma, head and neck, liver or kidney cancer. V is TRBV5-4 and J is TRBJ2-7; D might be TRBD2 (6 bases). The CDR3 DNA is TGTGCCAGCAGCCGCGCTAGCGTTAGGGAGCAGTACTTC. It specifies CASSRASVREQYF.